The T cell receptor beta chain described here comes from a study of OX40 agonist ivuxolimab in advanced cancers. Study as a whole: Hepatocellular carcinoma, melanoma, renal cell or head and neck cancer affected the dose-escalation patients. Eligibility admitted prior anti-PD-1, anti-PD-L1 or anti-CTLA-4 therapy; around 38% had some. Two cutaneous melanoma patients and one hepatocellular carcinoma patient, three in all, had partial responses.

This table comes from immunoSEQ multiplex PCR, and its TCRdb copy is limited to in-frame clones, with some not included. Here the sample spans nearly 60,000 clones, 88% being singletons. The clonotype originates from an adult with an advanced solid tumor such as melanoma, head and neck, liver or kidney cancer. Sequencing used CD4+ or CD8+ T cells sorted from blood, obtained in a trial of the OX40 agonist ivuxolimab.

The CDR3 DNA is TGTGCCAGCTCACCGACCCGTCCCCTCTACAATGAGCAGTTCTTC. Encoded protein: CASSPTRPLYNEQFF. This chain uses TRBV18 with TRBJ2-1; D is unresolved. Per germline, CDR1 KGHSH and CDR2 LQKENI. With 3 bases removed from V and 3 bases from J, the gap between germline ends came to 12 bases. This CDR3 has 15 amino acids.